Listed here are 5 T cell receptor beta chains from one sample, sequenced in a study of blood T cell repertoires in COVID-19. The table came from immunoSEQ multiplex PCR; TCRdb's copy has only in-frame clones and leaves some out. In the table there are roughly 200,000 clones, 81% of which are singletons. Input material: peripheral blood. All receptors come from a woman aged 35 to 49 with COVID-19, enrolled during active disease.

The chain has TRBV2 and TRBJ2-7; 8 bases agree with TRBD2. CDR1 and CDR2 (germline): SNHLY, FYNNEI. CDR3 length: 14 amino acids. The trim removed 6 bases at V and 4 bases at J, leaving 8 bases unmatched. The DNA of the CDR3 is TGTGCCAGCAGGTACGCGGGAGGCTCTTACGAGCAGTACTTC. Translating it yields CASRYAGGSYEQYF.

The V gene is TRBV9, the J gene TRBJ2-1, with TRBD2 matching 11 bases. Trimming at V came to 6 bases and at J to 7 bases, leaving 6 bases not matched to a gene. Germline lookup yields CDR1 SGDLS and CDR2 YYNGEE. The CDR3 has 14 residues. The CDR3 spells CASNPGLAENEQFF. The CDR3 DNA reads as TGTGCCAGCAATCCGGGACTAGCGGAAAATGAGCAGTTCTTC.

V is TRBV7-2 and J is TRBJ2-2, with 9 bases fitting TRBD1. J gave up 1 base and V 1 base, and 4 bases lay outside the gene matches. CDR1 SGHTA and CDR2 FQGNSA come from the germline V gene. The CDR3 loop spans 17 amino acids. This CDR3 is CASSLVGTGQNTGELFF. Here the CDR3 DNA reads TGTGCCAGCAGCTTAGTAGGGACAGGGCAGAACACCGGGGAGCTGTTTTTT.

The genes are TRBV9 and TRBJ2-1; 9 bases map to TRBD1. Germline V gene lookup returns CDR1 SGDLS and CDR2 YYNGEE. The junction had 5 bases not matched to a gene; V was cut back by 3 bases and J by 4 bases. The CDR3 runs to 15 residues. CDR3 region: CASSGEGQGYNEQFF. DNA for the CDR3: TGTGCCAGCAGCGGAGAGGGACAGGGATACAATGAGCAGTTCTTC.

The V and J genes are TRBV30 and TRBJ2-3; D may match TRBD1 or TRBD2 (5 bases each). The CDR3 is 11 residues long. With 7 bases removed from V and 4 bases from J, the gap between germline ends came to 9 bases. CDR1 is GTSNPN, CDR2 SVGIG, per germline (reference sequence). The CDR3 region is CASGRADTQYF. The DNA for the CDR3 is TGTGCCTCGGGACGGGCAGATACGCAGTATTTT.